This T cell receptor beta chain was captured by sequencing in a study of blood T cell repertoires in COVID-19. Germline CDR1 and CDR2: LGHNA and YNFKEQ. V was clipped by 0 bases and J by 4 bases, with 15 bases between them. This CDR3 region has 16 residues. Some clones are missing from TCRdb's copy, which holds only in-frame ones; the method was immunoSEQ multiplex PCR. The table has about 200,000 clones, more than 70% seen once. This clonotype was sampled from an elderly woman with active or convalescent COVID-19. Sequenced input: peripheral blood. The genes are TRBV4-2 and TRBJ1-2; weak D call: TRBD1 (6 bases). The CDR3 coding sequence is TGTGCCAGCAGCCAAGATATCACAGGGTACGGCTATGGCTACACCTTC. This sequence encodes CASSQDITGYGYGYTF.